The clone carrying this TCR beta chain was observed many times. Its specificity is not known. Quantitative molecular-barcoded 5'-RACE generated the TCR beta libraries. Using its own MiXCR run on the 5' RACE reads, TCRdb lists one record per CDR3 protein. Here the sample spans 200,000 to 250,000 distinct CDR3 sequences, about 10% being singletons. This record belongs to a study of CD8 T cells in ankylosing spondylitis. Study-level points and caveats: Characteristic of ankylosing spondylitis blood, it appeared, was a TCR beta motif comprising several highly homologous variants. Reports say disease-linked clones showed up significantly more in matched ankylosing spondylitis synovial fluid.

Trimming took off 1 base at V and 0 bases at J, with 15 bases between the two ends. Germline loops: CDR1 DFQATT, CDR2 SNEGSKA (reference sequence). The CDR3 sequence is 16 residues long. This TCR derives from a male donor with ankylosing spondylitis or in good health (not recorded which). J is TRBJ1-1 and V is TRBV20-1; D unclear. Sample: blood, either unsorted or a sorted T cell fraction (not recorded which). CDR3 in amino acids: CSARAGSGFLNTEAFF. The CDR3 region has the DNA TGCAGTGCTAGAGCGGGTTCGGGGTTCTTGAACACTGAAGCTTTCTTT.